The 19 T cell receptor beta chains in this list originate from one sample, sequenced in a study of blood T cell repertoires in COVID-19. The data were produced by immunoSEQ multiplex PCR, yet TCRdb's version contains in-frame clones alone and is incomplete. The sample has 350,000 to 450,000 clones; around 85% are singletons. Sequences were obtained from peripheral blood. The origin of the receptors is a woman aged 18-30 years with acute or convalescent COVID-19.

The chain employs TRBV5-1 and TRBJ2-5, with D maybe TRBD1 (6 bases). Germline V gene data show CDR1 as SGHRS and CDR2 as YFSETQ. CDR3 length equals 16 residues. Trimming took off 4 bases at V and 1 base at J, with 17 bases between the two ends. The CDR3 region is CASSPLRRTVQETQYF. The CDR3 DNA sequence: TGCGCCAGCAGCCCACTAAGGAGGACAGTCCAAGAGACCCAGTACTTC.

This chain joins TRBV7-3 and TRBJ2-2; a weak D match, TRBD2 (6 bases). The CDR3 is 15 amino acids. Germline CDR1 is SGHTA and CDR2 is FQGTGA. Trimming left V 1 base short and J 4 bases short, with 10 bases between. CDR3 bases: TGTGCCAGCAGCTTAAAGCTGGGGGGCACCGGGGAGCTGTTTTTT. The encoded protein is CASSLKLGGTGELFF.

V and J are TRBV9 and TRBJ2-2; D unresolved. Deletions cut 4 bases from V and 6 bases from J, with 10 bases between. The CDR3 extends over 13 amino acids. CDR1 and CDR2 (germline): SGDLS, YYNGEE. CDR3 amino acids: CASSIASAGELFF. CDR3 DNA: TGTGCCAGCAGCATAGCCTCCGCCGGGGAGCTGTTTTTT.

The DNA of the CDR3 is TGTGCCAGCAGCTTGTCCGGGGGGGAGACTGAAGCTTTCTTT. Protein: CASSLSGGETEAFF. The V and J genes are TRBV7-9 and TRBJ1-1, with D perhaps matching TRBD1 (5 bases). The CDR3 has 14 residues. CDR1 and CDR2 (germline): SEHNR, FQNEAQ (reference sequence). V was pared by 3 bases and J by 5 bases, with 13 bases between.

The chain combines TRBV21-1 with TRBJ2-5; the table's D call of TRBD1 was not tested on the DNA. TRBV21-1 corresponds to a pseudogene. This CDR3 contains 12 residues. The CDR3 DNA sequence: TGTGCCAACGCCAGGGTGGTGGAGACCCAGTACTTC. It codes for CANARVVETQYF.

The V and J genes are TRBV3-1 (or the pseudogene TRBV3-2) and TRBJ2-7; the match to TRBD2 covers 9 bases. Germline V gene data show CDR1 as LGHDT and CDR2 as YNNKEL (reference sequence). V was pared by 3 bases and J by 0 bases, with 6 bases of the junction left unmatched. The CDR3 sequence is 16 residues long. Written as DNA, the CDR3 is TGTGCCAGCAGCCATATGACTAGCGGCCTCTCCTACGAGCAGTACTTC. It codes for CASSHMTSGLSYEQYF.

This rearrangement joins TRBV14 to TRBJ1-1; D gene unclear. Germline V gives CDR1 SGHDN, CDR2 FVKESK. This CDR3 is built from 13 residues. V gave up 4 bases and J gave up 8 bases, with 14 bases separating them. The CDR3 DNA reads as TGTGCCAGCAGCCCGGGTCTAAAATTAGAAGCTTTCTTT. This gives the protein CASSPGLKLEAFF.

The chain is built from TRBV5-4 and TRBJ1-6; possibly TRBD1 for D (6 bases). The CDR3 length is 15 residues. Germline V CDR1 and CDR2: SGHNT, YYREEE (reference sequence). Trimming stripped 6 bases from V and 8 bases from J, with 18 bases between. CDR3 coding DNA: TGTGCCAGCACCCCGGGGCACAGGGTAGATTCACCCCTCCACTTT. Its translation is CASTPGHRVDSPLHF.

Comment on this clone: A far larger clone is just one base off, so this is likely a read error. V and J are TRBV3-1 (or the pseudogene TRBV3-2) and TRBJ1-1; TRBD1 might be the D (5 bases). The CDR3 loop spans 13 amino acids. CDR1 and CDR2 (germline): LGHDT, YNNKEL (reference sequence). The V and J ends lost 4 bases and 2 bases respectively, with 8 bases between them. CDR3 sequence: CASSLQENTEAFF. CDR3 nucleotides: TGTGCCAGCAGCCTACAGGAAAACACTGAAGCTTTCTTT.

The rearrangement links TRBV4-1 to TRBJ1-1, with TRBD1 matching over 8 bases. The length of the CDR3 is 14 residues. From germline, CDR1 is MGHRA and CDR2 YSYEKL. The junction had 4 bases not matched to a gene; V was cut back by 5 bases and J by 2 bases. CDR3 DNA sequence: TGCGCCAGCAGCTCGACAGGGGAAAACACTGAAGCTTTCTTT. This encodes CASSSTGENTEAFF.

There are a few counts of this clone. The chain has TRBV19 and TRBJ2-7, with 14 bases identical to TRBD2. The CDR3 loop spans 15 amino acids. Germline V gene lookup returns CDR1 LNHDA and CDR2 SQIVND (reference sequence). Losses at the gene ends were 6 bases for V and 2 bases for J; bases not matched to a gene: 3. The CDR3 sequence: CASSGGLAGAYEQYF. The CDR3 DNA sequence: TGTGCCAGTAGCGGGGGACTAGCGGGGGCCTACGAGCAGTACTTC.

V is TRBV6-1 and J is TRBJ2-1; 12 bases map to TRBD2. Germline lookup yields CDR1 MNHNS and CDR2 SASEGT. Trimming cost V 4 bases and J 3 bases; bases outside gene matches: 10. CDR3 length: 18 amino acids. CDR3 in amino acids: CASSGASGRALIYNEQFF. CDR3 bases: TGTGCCAGCAGTGGGGCTAGCGGGAGGGCCTTGATCTACAATGAGCAGTTCTTC.

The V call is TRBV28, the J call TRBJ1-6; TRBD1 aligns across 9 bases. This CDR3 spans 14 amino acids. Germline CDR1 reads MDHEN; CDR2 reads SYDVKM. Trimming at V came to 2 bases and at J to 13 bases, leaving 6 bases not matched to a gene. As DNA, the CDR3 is TGTGCCAGCAGTTTAAGGGGACAGGGCCCGCCCCTCCACTTT. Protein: CASSLRGQGPPLHF.

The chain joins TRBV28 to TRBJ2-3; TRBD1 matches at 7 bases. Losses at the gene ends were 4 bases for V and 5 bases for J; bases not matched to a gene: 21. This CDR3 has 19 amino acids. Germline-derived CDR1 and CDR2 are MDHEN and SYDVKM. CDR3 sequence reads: CASSYYRRYDREKIDTQYF. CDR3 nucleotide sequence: TGTGCCAGCAGTTACTACCGACGATACGACAGGGAGAAGATAGATACGCAGTATTTT.

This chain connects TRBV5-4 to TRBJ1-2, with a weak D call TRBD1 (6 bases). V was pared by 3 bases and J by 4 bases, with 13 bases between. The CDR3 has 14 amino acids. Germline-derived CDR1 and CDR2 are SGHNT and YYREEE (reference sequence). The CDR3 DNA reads TGTGCCAGCAGCTCCCAAGGGGGGGGCTATGGCTACACCTTC. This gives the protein CASSSQGGGYGYTF.

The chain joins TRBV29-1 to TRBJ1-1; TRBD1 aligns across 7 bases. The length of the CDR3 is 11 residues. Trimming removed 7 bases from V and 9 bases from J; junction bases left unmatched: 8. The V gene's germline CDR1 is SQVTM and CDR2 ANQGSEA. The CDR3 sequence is CSAVGTAKAFF. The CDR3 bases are TGCAGCGCTGTGGGGACAGCAAAAGCTTTCTTT.

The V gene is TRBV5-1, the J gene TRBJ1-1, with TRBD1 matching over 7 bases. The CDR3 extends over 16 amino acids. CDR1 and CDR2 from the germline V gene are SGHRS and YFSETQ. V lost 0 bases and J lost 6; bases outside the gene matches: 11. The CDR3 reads CASSLDTGVVGAEAFF. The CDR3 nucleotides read TGCGCCAGCAGCTTGGACACAGGGGTGGTCGGCGCTGAAGCTTTCTTT.

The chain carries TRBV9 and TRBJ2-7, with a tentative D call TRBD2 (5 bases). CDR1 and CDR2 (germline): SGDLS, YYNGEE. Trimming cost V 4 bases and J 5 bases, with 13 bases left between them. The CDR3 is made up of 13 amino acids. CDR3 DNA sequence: TGTGCCAGCAGCCCCCCCACTAGTGACGAGCAGTACTTC. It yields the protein CASSPPTSDEQYF.

In DNA, the CDR3 is TGCGCCAGCAGCCAAGTGGTTGCAGGGCAGTTCTCCTACGAGCAGTACTTC. Its protein product is CASSQVVAGQFSYEQYF. V gene TRBV4-1 combines with J gene TRBJ2-7; D is possibly TRBD1 (5 bases). Germline V gene sequence: CDR1 MGHRA, CDR2 YSYEKL. The CDR3 runs to 17 residues. The V gene lost 1 base and the J gene lost 0 bases, with 16 bases spanning the gap.